This TCR beta chain was recovered during a study of blood T cell repertoires in COVID-19. Whole-study context: The United States, Italy and Spain supplied acute and convalescent COVID-19 samples. T cells, B-cell-depleted T cells, or PBMCs provided the cDNA or gDNA that served as material.

The method was immunoSEQ multiplex PCR; TCRdb's version includes in-frame clones alone and lacks a portion of them. In the table there are around 40,000 clones, roughly 77% of which are singletons. V trimming: 3 bases; J trimming: 0 bases; junction bases outside the gene matches: 4. Per germline, CDR1 MNHEY and CDR2 SMNVEV (reference sequence). The CDR3 extends over 16 amino acids. The sequencing input was peripheral blood. This clonotype was sampled from an elderly man with active or convalescent COVID-19. The rearrangement joins TRBV27 to TRBJ2-2; 7 bases are shared with TRBD1. CDR3 amino acids: CASSFIDRANTGELFF. In DNA, the CDR3 is TGTGCCAGCAGTTTCATTGACAGGGCGAACACCGGGGAGCTGTTTTTT.